The rows below give T cell receptor beta chains drawn from one sample of a study of Graves' ophthalmopathy and Graves' hyperthyroidism. TCRdb re-analysed the multiplex PCR reads in MiXCR, keeping a single row per CDR3 protein. The table shows some 160,000 distinct CDR3 sequences, with approximately 40% occurring only once. The sample was peripheral blood. These receptors were obtained from a man younger than 40 with Graves' ophthalmopathy. Each CDR3 is given with its conserved first and last residue. The D gene is left open where the match is weak. Not all rows give a size; the values are once, few, many and, for expanded clones, a class.

d_gene	abundance	j_gene	v_gene	len	CDR3nt	CDR3aa
NA	NA	TRBJ1-1	TRBV11-2	11	TGTGCCAGCAGCTGGGGAGGGCTGGCTTTCTTT	CASSWGGLAFF
NA	many	TRBJ2-5	TRBV30	14	TGTGCCTGGAGTGCCATAGACCTACGCGAGACCCAGTACTTC	CAWSAIDLRETQYF
TRBD1	NA	TRBJ2-7	TRBV15	14	TGTGCCACCAGCAGACTGGACAGGGAGTACGAGCAGTACTTC	CATSRLDREYEQYF
NA	many	TRBJ2-7	TRBV20-1	14	TGCAGTGCTACCGACGGTGGACAGCCCCTGGGGCAGTACTTC	CSATDGGQPLGQYF
NA	few	TRBJ2-7	TRBV6-1	15	TGTGCCAGCAGCGTAGGCGTGGGTTTCTCCTACGAGCAGTACTTC	CASSVGVGFSYEQYF
TRBD2	many	TRBJ2-7	TRBV30	14	TGTGCCTGGAGTTCCGGACTAGCGGTTTACGAGCAGTACTTC	CAWSSGLAVYEQYF
TRBD1	NA	TRBJ1-5	TRBV25-1	16	TGTGCCAGCAGCGAGGGGGTAGGGGGCGCGGATCAGCCCCAGCATTTT	CASSEGVGGADQPQHF
TRBD1	NA	TRBJ2-7	TRBV27	14	TGTGCCAGCAGTTTAAGACAGGGTAAAAACGAGCAGTACTTC	CASSLRQGKNEQYF
NA	NA	TRBJ1-1	TRBV14	14	TGTGCCAGCAGCCGAAGCGGGGGTCGTACTGAAGCTTTCTTT	CASSRSGGRTEAFF
NA	NA	TRBJ1-1	TRBV12-3/TRBV12-4	15	TGTGCCAGCAGCCCAGGTAGCGGAATGAACACTGAAGCTTTCTTT	CASSPGSGMNTEAFF
NA	many	TRBJ1-3	TRBV11-3	14	TGTGCCAGCAGCCCTACGGTCTCTGGAAACACCATATATTTT	CASSPTVSGNTIYF
NA	NA	TRBJ2-5	TRBV20-1	14	TGCAGTGCTAGAGATCTAGTGGGACGAGAGACCCAGTACTTC	CSARDLVGRETQYF
NA	many	TRBJ1-1	TRBV15	13	TGTGCCACCAGCACCCGGAGGGACACTGAAGCTTTCTTT	CATSTRRDTEAFF
NA	NA	TRBJ2-7	TRBV6-1	13	TGTGCCAGCGTGCGGGAAGAAACCTACGAGCAGTACTTC	CASVREETYEQYF